This T cell receptor beta chain appears in the sequencing data of a study of T-cell memory formation after mild COVID-19. Whole-study context: TCR clusters were mostly confined to one donor each.

Constant-segment primers and 5'RACE yielded cDNA libraries for TCR alpha and TCR beta, each carrying sample barcodes and UMIs. In TCRdb, the 5' RACE reads were re-called with MiXCR into one record per CDR3 protein. In the table there are about 350,000 distinct CDR3 sequences, roughly an eighth of which are singletons. CDR1 KGHDR and CDR2 SFDVKD come from the germline V gene. V lost 3 bases to trimming and J lost 3 bases, with 16 bases between them. The CDR3 spans 16 residues. Only a few counts were recorded for this clonotype. This receptor was taken from a young man who had mild COVID-19 (a few samples of this study predate the infection). Cell type and time point are not known. Material: PBMCs or a T cell subset sorted from them (not recorded which). J is TRBJ2-5 and V is TRBV24-1; D is tentatively TRBD1 or TRBD2 (7 bases each). The CDR3 sequence is CATSDARQGGEETQYF. DNA of the CDR3: TGTGCCACCAGTGATGCTCGACAGGGAGGGGAAGAGACCCAGTACTTC.